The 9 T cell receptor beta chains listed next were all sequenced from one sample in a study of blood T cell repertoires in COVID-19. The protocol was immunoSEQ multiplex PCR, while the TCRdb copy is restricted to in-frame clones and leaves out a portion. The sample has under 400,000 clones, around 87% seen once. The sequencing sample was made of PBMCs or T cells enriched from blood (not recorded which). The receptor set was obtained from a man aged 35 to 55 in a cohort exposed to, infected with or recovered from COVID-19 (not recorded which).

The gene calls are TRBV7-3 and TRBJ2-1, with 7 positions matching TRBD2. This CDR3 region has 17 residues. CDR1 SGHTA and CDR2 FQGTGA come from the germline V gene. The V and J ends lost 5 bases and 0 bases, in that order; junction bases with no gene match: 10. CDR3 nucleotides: TGTGCCAGCAGCCGAGAGCCAGCGGGGAACTCCTACAATGAGCAGTTCTTC. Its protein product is CASSREPAGNSYNEQFF.

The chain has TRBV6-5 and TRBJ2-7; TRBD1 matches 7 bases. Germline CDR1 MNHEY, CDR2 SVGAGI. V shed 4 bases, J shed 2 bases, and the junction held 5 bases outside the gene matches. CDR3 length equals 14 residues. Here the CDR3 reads CASSSHDRAYEQYF. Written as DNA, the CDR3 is TGTGCCAGCAGTTCCCACGACAGGGCCTACGAGCAGTACTTC.

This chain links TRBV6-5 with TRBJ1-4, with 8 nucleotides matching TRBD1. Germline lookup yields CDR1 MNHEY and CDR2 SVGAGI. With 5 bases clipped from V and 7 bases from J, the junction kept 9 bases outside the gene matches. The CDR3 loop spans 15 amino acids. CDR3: CASSLQGAYGEKLFF. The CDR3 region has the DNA TGTGCCAGCAGTCTGCAGGGGGCATATGGTGAAAAACTGTTTTTT.

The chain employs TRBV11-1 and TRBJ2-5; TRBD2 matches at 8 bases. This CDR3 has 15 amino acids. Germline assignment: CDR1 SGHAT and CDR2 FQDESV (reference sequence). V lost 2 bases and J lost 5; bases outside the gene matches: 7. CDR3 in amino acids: CASSLSAGVGETQYF. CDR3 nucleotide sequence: TGTGCCAGCAGCTTATCAGCGGGAGTCGGGGAGACCCAGTACTTC.

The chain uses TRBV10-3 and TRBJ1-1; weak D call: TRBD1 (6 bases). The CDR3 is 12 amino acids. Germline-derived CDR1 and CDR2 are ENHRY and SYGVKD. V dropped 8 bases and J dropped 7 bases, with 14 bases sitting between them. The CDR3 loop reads CAIRRAQGEAFF. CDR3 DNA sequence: TGTGCCATCCGTAGAGCACAGGGTGAAGCTTTCTTT.

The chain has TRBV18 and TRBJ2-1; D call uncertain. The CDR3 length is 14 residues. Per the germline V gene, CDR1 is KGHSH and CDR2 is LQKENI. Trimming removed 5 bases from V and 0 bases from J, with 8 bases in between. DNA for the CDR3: TGTGCCAGCTCAGGCGGTAGCTCCTACAATGAGCAGTTCTTC. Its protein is CASSGGSSYNEQFF.

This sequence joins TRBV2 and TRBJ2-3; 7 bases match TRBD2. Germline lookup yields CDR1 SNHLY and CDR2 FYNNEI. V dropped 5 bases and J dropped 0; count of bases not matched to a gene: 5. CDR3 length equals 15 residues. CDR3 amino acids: CASSFPGLSTDTQYF. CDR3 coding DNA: TGTGCCAGCAGTTTCCCGGGACTAAGCACAGATACGCAGTATTTT.

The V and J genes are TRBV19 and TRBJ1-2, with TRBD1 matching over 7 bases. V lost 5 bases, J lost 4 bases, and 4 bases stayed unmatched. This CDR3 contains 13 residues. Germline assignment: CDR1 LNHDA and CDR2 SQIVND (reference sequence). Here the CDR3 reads CASSPRQGYGYTF. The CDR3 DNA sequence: TGTGCCAGTAGTCCTCGACAGGGCTATGGCTACACCTTC.

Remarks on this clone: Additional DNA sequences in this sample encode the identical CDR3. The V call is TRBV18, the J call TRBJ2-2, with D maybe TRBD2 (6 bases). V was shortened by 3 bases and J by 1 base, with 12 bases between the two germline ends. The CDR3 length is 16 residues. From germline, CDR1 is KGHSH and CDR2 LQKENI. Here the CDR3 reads CASSPPLALNTGELFF. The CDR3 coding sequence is TGTGCCAGCTCACCCCCTCTAGCGCTGAACACCGGGGAGCTGTTTTTT.